The 21 T cell receptor beta chains in this list originate from one sample, sequenced in a study of blood T cell repertoires in COVID-19. Produced via immunoSEQ multiplex PCR; TCRdb's table is partial and in-frame only. Found here are around 55,000 clones, roughly 85% of them singletons; the top ten hold more than 9.5%. Sequenced: peripheral blood. These receptors came from a human donor in a cohort sampled during active COVID-19.

The chain recombines TRBV7-9 with TRBJ2-6, with TRBD1 matching over 8 bases. Per the germline V gene, CDR1 is SEHNR and CDR2 is FQNEAQ (reference sequence). There are 18 residues in the CDR3. J was trimmed by 3 bases and V by 0 bases; bases with no gene match: 7. The CDR3 sequence is CASSLASGQGGGANVLTF. CDR3 sequence (DNA): TGTGCCAGCAGCTTAGCGAGCGGACAGGGCGGTGGGGCCAACGTCCTGACTTTC.

DNA of the CDR3: TGTGCCAGCAGCCGCGCGGAACTATCAGGGGGCTACACCTTC. The encoded protein is CASSRAELSGGYTF. V is TRBV11-1 and J is TRBJ1-2; maybe TRBD1 (5 bases). V was clipped by 5 bases and J by 8 bases, with 18 bases between them. Germline loops: CDR1 SGHAT, CDR2 FQDESV (reference sequence). CDR3 length equals 14 residues.

V is TRBV6-2 or TRBV6-3 and J is TRBJ2-7; 9 nucleotides line up with TRBD2. Per germline, CDR1 MNHEY and CDR2 SVGEGT. The J segment lost 2 bases and the V segment lost 2 bases, leaving 7 bases of the junction unmatched. The CDR3 spans 16 residues. CDR3 DNA: TGTGCCAGCAGTTACAGTAGCGGGAGTAACCCCTACGAGCAGTACTTC. Protein sequence: CASSYSSGSNPYEQYF.

The CDR3 nucleotides are TGCAGTGCCCCGAGGGATGGCTACACCTTC. Translation gives CSAPRDGYTF. This rearrangement joins TRBV20-1 to TRBJ1-2; D unresolved. Germline lookup yields CDR1 DFQATT and CDR2 SNEGSKA (reference sequence). This CDR3 has 10 amino acids. The V end was cut by 6 bases, the J end by 6 bases, with 8 bases between.

The J gene is TRBJ2-5, the V gene TRBV29-1; D not certain. The CDR3 is 11 amino acids. The V gene lost 4 bases and the J gene lost 1 base, with 4 bases spanning the gap. Per the germline V gene, CDR1 is SQVTM and CDR2 is ANQGSEA. The CDR3 loop reads CSVAIQETQYF. For the CDR3, the DNA is TGCAGCGTTGCAATCCAAGAGACCCAGTACTTC.

The chain employs TRBV7-2 and TRBJ2-1; TRBD1 aligns across 11 bases. The CDR3 contains 17 residues. Trimming at V came to 0 bases and at J to 9 bases, leaving 10 bases not matched to a gene. Germline-derived CDR1 and CDR2 are SGHTA and FQGNSA. CDR3 sequence: CASSLASGTGGTSEQFF. CDR3 DNA sequence: TGTGCCAGCAGCTTAGCATCCGGGACAGGGGGGACAAGTGAGCAGTTCTTC.

V usage is TRBV5-1 and J usage is TRBJ2-3, with a possible D match to TRBD2 (6 bases). Germline V gene lookup returns CDR1 SGHRS and CDR2 YFSETQ. CDR3 length equals 14 residues. V was cut by 5 bases and J by 2 bases, with 12 bases left in between. CDR3 sequence: CASRSRDPTDTQYF. Here the CDR3 DNA reads TGCGCCAGCAGGTCGCGGGACCCCACAGATACGCAGTATTTT.

V gene TRBV28 combines with J gene TRBJ2-7; TRBD1 matches 11 bases. This CDR3 is 16 amino acids long. V was clipped by 4 bases and J by 4 bases; unmatched bases: 9. Germline V gene lookup returns CDR1 MDHEN and CDR2 SYDVKM. This chain's CDR3 is CASSSPFGQGAYEQYF. The CDR3 DNA reads as TGTGCCAGCAGTTCTCCATTCGGACAGGGGGCTTACGAGCAGTACTTC. The full variable domain, rest sourced from reference TRBV28 and TRBJ2-7, is DVKVTQSSRYLVKRTGEKVFLECVQDMDHENMFWYRQDPGLGLRLIYFSYDVKMKEKGDIPEGYSVSREKKERFSLILESASTNQTSMYLCASSSPFGQGAYEQYFGPGTRLTVT.

The chain links TRBV4-3 to TRBJ2-2; D is uncertain. V lost 6 bases to trimming and J lost 0 bases, with 11 bases between them. CDR1 is LGHNA, CDR2 YSLEER, per germline. The CDR3 consists of 15 residues. CDR3 in DNA: TGCGCCAGCAGGTACAGCACCACGAACACCGGGGAGCTGTTTTTT. It is translated as CASRYSTTNTGELFF.

V and J are TRBV5-6 and TRBJ2-3; maybe TRBD2 (6 bases). With 5 bases removed from V and 3 bases from J, the gap between germline ends came to 13 bases. This CDR3 has 14 amino acids. Germline V gene lookup returns CDR1 SGHDT and CDR2 YYEEEE. CDR3: CASSFLEGTDTQYF. The CDR3 coding sequence is TGTGCCAGCAGTTTCCTGGAGGGGACAGATACGCAGTATTTT.

This clone was seen only a few times. CDR3 DNA sequence: TGTGCCAGCAGCCATGCAACTAGCGTCAAAGACACAGATACGCAGTATTTT. Amino acids: CASSHATSVKDTDTQYF. The V call is TRBV7-6, the J call TRBJ2-3; 7 bases line up with TRBD2. V shed 5 bases, J shed 2 bases, and the junction held 13 bases outside the gene matches. Germline CDR1 and CDR2: SGHVS and FNYEAQ. The CDR3 has 17 amino acids.

V usage is TRBV28 and J usage is TRBJ1-4; tentatively, D is TRBD1 (5 bases). Germline assignment: CDR1 MDHEN and CDR2 SYDVKM. The CDR3 has 22 residues. V dropped 3 bases and J dropped 4 bases, with 33 bases sitting between them. The CDR3 DNA is TGTGCCAGCAGTTTCATCTCCCTAAAACTATACCTCTCAGACAGATATAATGAAAAACTGTTTTTT. Translated, it gives CASSFISLKLYLSDRYNEKLFF.

This clone has more than one count but fewer than ten. This chain uses TRBV4-1 with TRBJ2-7; no firm D call. The CDR3 totals 14 residues. V lost 1 base, J lost 7 bases, and 14 bases lay in between. The germline V gene has CDR1 MGHRA and CDR2 YSYEKL. CDR3 sequence (DNA): TGCGCCAGCAGCCAAGTTCTTACCAGTTGGGAGCAGTACTTC. Residues: CASSQVLTSWEQYF.

The V call is TRBV9, the J call TRBJ2-7, with D possibly TRBD1 on 6 matching bases. Germline CDR1 reads SGDLS; CDR2 reads YYNGEE. The CDR3 runs to 15 residues. V was pared by 0 bases and J by 2 bases, with 12 bases between. The CDR3 bases are TGTGCCAGCAGCGTAGAGAAAGGGGGTCCCTACGAGCAGTACTTC. Its translation is CASSVEKGGPYEQYF.

J is TRBJ2-2 and V is TRBV28; no clear D. CDR1 MDHEN and CDR2 SYDVKM come from the germline V gene. V gave up 3 bases and J gave up 5 bases, with 4 bases separating them. The CDR3 is 12 amino acids. CDR3 in amino acids: CASSLSTGELFF. The CDR3 DNA reads TGTGCCAGCAGTTTGTCGACCGGGGAGCTGTTTTTT.

The chain has TRBV7-7 and TRBJ2-3; D unclear. Deletions cut 0 bases from V and 3 bases from J, with 4 bases between. The CDR3 is made up of 13 amino acids. Germline V lookup: CDR1 SSHAT, CDR2 FNYEAQ (reference sequence). The chain's CDR3 is CASSLAPTDTQYF. The CDR3 coding sequence is TGTGCCAGCAGCTTAGCCCCAACAGATACGCAGTATTTT.

The V call is TRBV25-1, the J call TRBJ2-3, with 7 bases aligning to TRBD2. There are 17 residues in the CDR3. CDR1 and CDR2 (germline): MGHDK, SYGVNS. The junction had 11 bases not matched to a gene; V was cut back by 2 bases and J by 3 bases. The CDR3 DNA is TGTGCCAGCAGTGAACTGGCTGGCGTGGGGGGGACAGATACGCAGTATTTT. Protein product: CASSELAGVGGTDTQYF.

This sequence joins TRBV15 and TRBJ2-1, with 8 bases identical to TRBD2. Germline CDR1 reads LNHNV; CDR2 reads YYDKDF (reference sequence). This CDR3 comprises 16 residues. With V trimmed by 1 base and J by 10 bases, 12 bases remained unmatched. The DNA for the CDR3 is TGTGCCACCAGCAGAGGTGGACTAGCTCTGAGGGAGGAGCAGTTCTTC. This translates into CATSRGGLALREEQFF.

The chain is built from TRBV7-2 and TRBJ2-5; D perhaps matches TRBD2 (6 bases). The CDR3 is made up of 13 amino acids. Per the germline V gene, CDR1 is SGHTA and CDR2 is FQGNSA. Trimming cost V 8 bases and J 1 base, with 11 bases left between them. The CDR3 is CASGGTFQETQYF. In nucleotides, the CDR3 is TGTGCCAGCGGGGGGACCTTCCAAGAGACCCAGTACTTC.

The genes are TRBV6-7 and TRBJ2-4; TRBD2 agrees at 10 bases. TRBV6-7 counts as an open reading frame of uncertain function. V lost 6 bases, J lost 0 bases, and 11 bases stayed unmatched. This CDR3 has 18 amino acids. This CDR3 is CASRIPGLAHLAKNIQYF. The CDR3 DNA sequence: TGTGCCAGCAGGATACCGGGACTAGCGCATCTAGCCAAAAACATTCAGTACTTC.

This clone was observed a few times. The V gene is TRBV3-1 (or the pseudogene TRBV3-2), the J gene TRBJ2-7; 7 bases match TRBD2. The germline gives CDR1 LGHDT, CDR2 YNNKEL (reference sequence). J lost 2 bases, V lost 1 base, and 14 bases had no gene match. There are 18 residues in the CDR3. CDR3 bases: TGTGCCAGCAGCCAAGCCCGCCCGGGAGCGGGACCCGCCTACGAGCAGTACTTC. As protein: CASSQARPGAGPAYEQYF.